Listed here is a single T cell receptor (beta chain). The antigen is unknown. The data were obtained in a study of T cells expressing NK-cell markers. TCRdb derives one entry per CDR3 protein from the 5' RACE reads, leaving out DNA. In total, the table holds 500,000 to 700,000 distinct CDR3 sequences. CDR1 DFQATT and CDR2 SNEGSKA come from the germline V gene (reference sequence). The CDR3 has 15 residues. Findings of the study overall: A few donors showed these clonotypes also leading the CD3+CD56-NKG2C+ fraction.

Source material: blood T cells: a sorted CD56 or NKG2C T cell subset, CD4+ or CD8+ T cells, or bulk PBMC T cells (not recorded which). The source is a man younger than 30 in good health. This chain connects TRBV20-1 to TRBJ2-2; TCRdb picks TRBD2, but there is no DNA to check that call. CDR3 amino acids: CSATALAGGPGELFF.